The 30 T cell receptor beta chains below come from one sample, sequenced in a study of cytomegalovirus exposure and HLA in healthy donors. The PCR was carried out with 60 Vbeta primers and 13 Jbeta primers. The table came from immunoSEQ multiplex PCR; TCRdb's copy has only in-frame clones and leaves some out. This table has about 140,000 clones, roughly four fifths appearing once. Sequencing was done on a sample of PBMCs. Receptor source: a man aged 35 to 55 in good health and CMV-seropositive.

Note on this clone: The same CDR3 is also encoded by other DNA sequences in this sample. The chain carries TRBV9 and TRBJ2-2; D may be TRBD1 (5 bases). The CDR3 loop spans 14 amino acids. Trimming left V 3 bases short and J 5 bases short, with 11 bases between. Germline V CDR1 and CDR2: SGDLS, YYNGEE. The CDR3 sequence is CASSDLQGTGELFF. Written as DNA, the CDR3 is TGTGCCAGCAGCGACCTCCAGGGAACCGGGGAGCTGTTTTTT.

The chain is built from TRBV11-3 and TRBJ1-3; D possibly corresponds to TRBD1 (5 bases). Germline V gene data show CDR1 as SGHNT and CDR2 as YENEEA. The ends were cut back, 4 bases at V and 2 bases at J, with 9 bases in the middle. The CDR3 contains 14 residues. The CDR3 coding sequence is TGTGCCAGCAGCTCTTCGGGGGCTGGAAACACCATATATTTT. The encoded protein is CASSSSGAGNTIYF.

In its sample, this clone was seen once. This chain joins TRBV9 and TRBJ2-3; D might be TRBD1 (6 bases). Trimming took off 3 bases at V and 0 bases at J, with 11 bases between the two ends. The CDR3 consists of 15 residues. Germline loops: CDR1 SGDLS, CDR2 YYNGEE. The CDR3 sequence is CASSEGGASTDTQYF. The CDR3 DNA reads as TGTGCCAGCAGCGAAGGGGGTGCTAGCACAGATACGCAGTATTTT. Full variable domain (remainder filled in from reference TRBV9 and TRBJ2-3): DSGVTQTPKHLITATGQRVTLRCSPRSGDLSVYWYQQSLDQGLQFLIQYYNGEERAKGNILERFSAQQFPDLHSELNLSSLELGDSALYFCASSEGGASTDTQYFGPGTRLTVL.

The V call is TRBV10-3, the J call TRBJ1-5, with D unresolved. Germline-derived CDR1 and CDR2 are ENHRY and SYGVKD. CDR3 length: 14 amino acids. V dropped 2 bases and J dropped 2 bases, with 7 bases sitting between them. The CDR3 DNA reads TGTGCCATCAGTGAGGGTTCGGGCAATCAGCCCCAGCATTTT. Protein: CAISEGSGNQPQHF.

The chain recombines TRBV15 with TRBJ2-7; TRBD1 might be the D (8 bases). The CDR3 runs 15 residues. Germline lookup yields CDR1 LNHNV and CDR2 YYDKDF (reference sequence). The V gene lost 1 base and the J gene lost 5 bases, with 15 bases spanning the gap. As DNA, the CDR3 is TGTGCCACCAGCAGAGTGGACAGGGAGGGCGACGAGCAGTACTTC. Translation: CATSRVDREGDEQYF. Combining the CDR3 with reference TRBV15 and TRBJ2-7 gives the whole variable domain DAMVIQNPRYQVTQFGKPVTLSCSQTLNHNVMYWYQQKSSQAPKLLFHYYDKDFNNEADTPDNFQSRRPNTSFCFLDIRSPGLGDTAMYLCATSRVDREGDEQYFGPGTRLTVT.

The chain links TRBV11-3 to TRBJ2-5; 10 nucleotides line up with TRBD2. Trimming at V came to 5 bases and at J to 4 bases, leaving 4 bases not matched to a gene. The germline CDR1 and CDR2 sequences are SGHNT and YENEEA. The CDR3 has 14 residues. This chain's CDR3 is CASSRSGGRETQYF. The CDR3 bases are TGTGCCAGCAGCCGTAGCGGGGGGCGAGAGACCCAGTACTTC.

The V and J genes are TRBV7-9 and TRBJ1-1; the D gene is possibly TRBD1 (5 bases). The germline V gene has CDR1 SEHNR and CDR2 FQNEAQ (reference sequence). Trimming shortened V by 2 bases and J by 1 base, and 8 bases separated the two germline ends. The CDR3 length is 14 residues. The CDR3 DNA reads as TGTGCCAGCAGCTTACAGGGCCAGAACACTGAAGCTTTCTTT. This codes for CASSLQGQNTEAFF. The entire variable domain, with the rest obtained from reference TRBV7-9 and TRBJ1-1, is as follows: DTGVSQNPRHKITKRGQNVTFRCDPISEHNRLYWYRQTLGQGPEFLTYFQNEAQLEKSRLLSDRFSAERPKGSFSTLEIQRTEQGDSAMYLCASSLQGQNTEAFFGQGTRLTVV.

This chain joins TRBV28 and TRBJ2-1, with TRBD2 matching over 7 bases. The V and J ends lost 7 bases and 3 bases, in that order; junction bases with no gene match: 12. Per the germline V gene, CDR1 is MDHEN and CDR2 is SYDVKM. This CDR3 region has 16 residues. The CDR3 here is CASNIQTSKDYNEQFF. The CDR3 DNA reads as TGTGCCAGCAATATTCAGACTAGCAAAGACTACAATGAGCAGTTCTTC.

V is TRBV25-1 and J is TRBJ2-3; TRBD1 aligns across 9 bases. This CDR3 region has 14 residues. The V gene end was trimmed by 6 bases and the J gene end by 5 bases; junction bases not matched to a gene: 6. Germline V gene data show CDR1 as MGHDK and CDR2 as SYGVNS. CDR3: CASSLQGAQDTQYF. The DNA of the CDR3 is TGTGCCAGCAGCCTACAGGGGGCTCAAGATACGCAGTATTTT.

The rearrangement joins TRBV2 to TRBJ2-7; 7 positions agree with TRBD2. The CDR3 has 13 residues. CDR1 and CDR2 from the germline V gene are SNHLY and FYNNEI. J lost 3 bases, V lost 4 bases, and 3 bases had no gene match. The CDR3 DNA follows: TGTGCCAGCAGTGTTGCGGGGGACTACGAGCAGTACTTC. Translated: CASSVAGDYEQYF. The variable domain in full, with the rest retrieved from reference TRBV2 and TRBJ2-7, is EPEVTQTPSHQVTQMGQEVILRCVPISNHLYFYWYRQILGQKVEFLVSFYNNEISEKSEIFDDQFSVERPDGSNFTLKIRSTKLEDSAMYFCASSVAGDYEQYFGPGTRLTVT.

This clone was seen a single time. The chain links TRBV7-8 to TRBJ1-2, with 9 bases lining up with TRBD1. The CDR3 is 13 amino acids. The V segment lost 6 bases and the J segment 8 bases; nucleotides outside the gene matches: 7. CDR1 and CDR2 (germline): SGHVS, FQNEAQ. The CDR3 coding sequence is TGTGCCAGCAGTCGGACAGGGGTCGTGGGCTACACCTTC. Protein product: CASSRTGVVGYTF.

The CDR3 reads CASSLRSSAGTGGGEQYF. The CDR3, as DNA: TGTGCCAGCAGCTTAAGATCCTCCGCCGGGACAGGGGGCGGCGAGCAGTACTTC. The gene calls are TRBV7-8 and TRBJ2-7, with 12 bases fitting TRBD1. This CDR3 contains 18 residues. The germline V gene has CDR1 SGHVS and CDR2 FQNEAQ. The junction had 14 bases not matched to a gene; V was cut back by 2 bases and J by 6 bases.

The chain combines TRBV15 with TRBJ1-1, with 7 bases identical to TRBD1. The CDR3 runs to 15 residues. CDR1 is LNHNV, CDR2 YYDKDF, per germline (reference sequence). J gave up 0 bases and V 5 bases, and 6 bases lay outside the gene matches. The CDR3, as DNA: TGTGCCACCAGCTTCCGACAGGGCATGAACACTGAAGCTTTCTTT. Translation: CATSFRQGMNTEAFF.

V is TRBV7-2 and J is TRBJ2-1; D gene unclear. Trimming pared 7 bases from V and 2 bases from J, leaving 15 bases between. Per the germline V gene, CDR1 is SGHTA and CDR2 is FQGNSA. CDR3 size: 15 residues. CDR3 nucleotide sequence: TGTGCCAGCACCCCCCAGGTGGCTACCTACAATGAGCAGTTCTTC. It is translated as CASTPQVATYNEQFF.

The rearrangement links TRBV5-8 to TRBJ2-1; 9 bases are shared with TRBD1. V lost 5 bases and J lost 8; bases outside the gene matches: 11. CDR1 is SGHTS and CDR2 is YDEGEE in the germline V gene. The CDR3 loop spans 15 amino acids. CDR3 sequence: CASSDAGTGLYEQFF. DNA of the CDR3: TGTGCCAGCAGTGACGCCGGGACAGGGTTGTATGAGCAGTTCTTC. The variable domain in full, completed from reference TRBV5-8 and TRBJ2-1, reads EAGVTQSPTHLIKTRGQQATLRCSPISGHTSVYWYQQALGLGLQFLLWYDEGEERNRGNFPPRFSGRQFPNYSSELNVNALELEDSALYLCASSDAGTGLYEQFFGPGTRLTVL.

The chain joins TRBV5-1 to TRBJ1-2, with TRBD1 identical over 7 bases. The germline V gene has CDR1 SGHRS and CDR2 YFSETQ. This CDR3 region has 15 residues. After removal of 0 bases from V and 7 bases from J, the junction contained 9 bases not matched to a gene. CDR3 sequence: CASSLARRDSFGYTF. CDR3 DNA sequence: TGCGCCAGCAGCTTGGCTAGGAGGGACAGCTTTGGCTACACCTTC.

The chain combines TRBV7-3 with TRBJ2-1, with D maybe TRBD1 (6 bases). CDR1 and CDR2 (germline): SGHTA, FQGTGA. Trimming shortened V by 5 bases and J by 0 bases, and 20 bases separated the two germline ends. The CDR3 runs to 18 residues. For the CDR3, the DNA is TGTGCCAGCAGCCCCCGCTTGGGACACCCGAGCTCCTACAATGAGCAGTTCTTC. Its translation is CASSPRLGHPSSYNEQFF.

In this sample, this clone turned up once. This chain uses TRBV7-9 with TRBJ1-2; TRBD1 aligns across 7 bases. CDR1 is SEHNR, CDR2 FQNEAQ, per germline (reference sequence). V shed 3 bases, J shed 2 bases, and the junction held 6 bases outside the gene matches. CDR3 length: 15 amino acids. CDR3 region: CASSFGQDMNYGYTF. The CDR3 region has the DNA TGTGCCAGCAGCTTTGGACAGGACATGAACTATGGCTACACCTTC.

Regarding this clone: This sample also contains other DNA sequences that code for the same CDR3. In DNA, the CDR3 is TGTGCCAGCAGCGTAAGGGGGAACACTGAAGCTTTCTTT. As protein: CASSVRGNTEAFF. The rearrangement uses TRBV9 and TRBJ1-1; possible D gene TRBD1, 5 bases. Between the trimmed V and J ends, which lost 1 base and 1 base, there was a span of 5 bases. Germline-derived CDR1 and CDR2 are SGDLS and YYNGEE. This CDR3 has 13 amino acids.

The rearrangement links TRBV4-1 to TRBJ2-1; 13 bases map to TRBD2. The germline V gene has CDR1 MGHRA and CDR2 YSYEKL. V shed 3 bases and J 9 bases; nucleotides not matched to a gene: 8. CDR3 length: 16 residues. CDR3 protein: CASSQSGTSGTSEQFF. Here the CDR3 DNA reads TGCGCCAGCAGCCAGTCCGGGACTAGCGGGACTAGTGAGCAGTTCTTC.

V is TRBV2 and J is TRBJ1-6; D is possibly TRBD1 (6 bases). This CDR3 region has 16 residues. Germline assignment: CDR1 SNHLY and CDR2 FYNNEI. Trimming stripped 2 bases from V and 9 bases from J, with 17 bases between. CDR3 sequence (DNA): TGTGCCAGCAGTGAATTACAGGGAGATTTCGCTTCACCCCTCCACTTT. It codes for CASSELQGDFASPLHF.

V usage is TRBV7-3 and J usage is TRBJ1-2; TRBD1 matches 8 bases. Per the germline V gene, CDR1 is SGHTA and CDR2 is FQGTGA. Trimming removed 5 bases from V and 3 bases from J; junction bases left unmatched: 8. The length of the CDR3 is 15 residues. The CDR3 DNA reads as TGTGCCAGCAGCCCGTACCAGGGGGCCCACTATGGCTACACCTTC. It specifies CASSPYQGAHYGYTF.

This clone showed up just a few times. The chain recombines TRBV15 with TRBJ2-5; 9 bases align to TRBD1. Germline V CDR1 and CDR2: LNHNV, YYDKDF (reference sequence). The ends lost 0 bases at V and 9 bases at J; junction bases unmatched: 11. The CDR3 has 16 amino acids. This chain's CDR3 is CATSRDLGTGPGSQYF. CDR3 coding DNA: TGTGCCACCAGCAGAGATCTGGGGACAGGGCCCGGGTCCCAGTACTTC.

In this sample, this clone turned up once. The genes are TRBV11-2 and TRBJ2-3; tentatively, D is TRBD2 (6 bases). The CDR3 consists of 14 residues. The germline CDR1 and CDR2 sequences are SGHAT and FQNNGV. The V and J ends lost 1 base and 3 bases respectively, with 8 bases between them. The CDR3 coding sequence is TGTGCCAGCAGCTTAGGAGGAGGGACAGATACGCAGTATTTT. This codes for CASSLGGGTDTQYF.

The chain links TRBV19 to TRBJ1-2; D ambiguous. V lost 2 bases, J lost 6 bases, and 10 bases lay in between. Germline V CDR1 and CDR2: LNHDA, SQIVND (reference sequence). The CDR3 has 13 amino acids. The CDR3 here is CASSIRTRDGYTF. CDR3 DNA: TGTGCCAGTAGTATAAGGACTAGGGATGGCTACACCTTC.

The chain joins TRBV5-1 to TRBJ2-3; D call uncertain. This CDR3 comprises 14 residues. V lost 6 bases, J lost 2 bases, and 13 bases lay in between. Looked up from germline, CDR1 is SGHRS and CDR2 is YFSETQ. The CDR3 spells CASTRAIYTDTQYF. CDR3 sequence (DNA): TGCGCCAGCACCCGCGCCATATACACAGATACGCAGTATTTT.

V usage is TRBV5-6 and J usage is TRBJ2-7, with D tentatively TRBD2 (6 bases). The CDR3 runs 15 residues. Looked up from germline, CDR1 is SGHDT and CDR2 is YYEEEE. V was clipped by 1 base and J by 5 bases, with 16 bases between them. As DNA, the CDR3 is TGTGCCAGCAGCTTGTTGATCTCCCGCGGGGACGAGCAGTACTTC. Translating gives CASSLLISRGDEQYF.

The chain links TRBV5-1 to TRBJ2-6; D gene uncertain. Trimming removed 1 base at V and 2 bases at J, with 10 bases between. Germline V gene sequence: CDR1 SGHRS, CDR2 YFSETQ. The CDR3 runs to 16 residues. CDR3 sequence: CASSLSLGAGANVLTF. CDR3 nucleotides: TGCGCCAGCAGCTTGTCTCTGGGCGCTGGGGCCAACGTCCTGACTTTC.

The chain has TRBV30 and TRBJ2-7, with TRBD1 identical over 8 bases. V was clipped by 5 bases and J by 3 bases; unmatched bases: 12. Germline CDR1 is GTSNPN and CDR2 is SVGIG (reference sequence). CDR3 length: 15 residues. CDR3 sequence reads: CAWVPGTGRGYEQYF. DNA for the CDR3: TGTGCCTGGGTTCCCGGGACAGGAAGGGGCTACGAGCAGTACTTC.

The chain employs TRBV9 and TRBJ1-5; TRBD1 agrees at 7 bases. The CDR3 extends over 17 amino acids. V was pared by 0 bases and J by 4 bases, with 10 bases of the junction left unmatched. CDR1 SGDLS and CDR2 YYNGEE come from the germline V gene. In DNA, the CDR3 is TGTGCCAGCAGCGTAGGAGCAGGGGGTGCTTCGAATCAGCCCCAGCATTTT. As protein: CASSVGAGGASNQPQHF.